A selection of T cell receptor beta chains follows, all from one sample in a study of cytomegalovirus exposure and HLA in healthy donors. The protocol was immunoSEQ multiplex PCR, while the TCRdb copy is restricted to in-frame clones and leaves out a portion. The sample includes about 120,000 clones, about 84% of them seen just once. Sequencing was done on a sample of PBMCs. The receptors derive from a young woman in good health and CMV-seronegative. CDR3s include the opening cysteine and the closing phenylalanine or tryptophan.

v_gene | CDR3aa
TRBV7-9 | CASSYRQGGYEQYF
TRBV27 | CASSQGIGSSYEQYF
TRBV6-5 | CASSYFPTVGTEAFF
TRBV5-5 | CASSLAAGEWETQYF
TRBV18 | CASSLGQGASGNTIYF
TRBV4-3 | CASSQKGLAGGPQYF
TRBV7-2 | CASSQDRGYGYTF
TRBV6-5 | CASSGQGRINGELFF
TRBV25-1 | CASSAARTVHSGNTIYF
TRBV5-1 | CASSLPSGEQYF
TRBV13 | CASSLVGTTYEQYF
TRBV27 | CASRPLGGQGAWEQYF
TRBV7-2 | CASSPTSVNTGELFF
TRBV15 | CATSRPDRRTTHGYTF
TRBV14 | CASSYRQGNYGYTF
TRBV7-2 | CASSLKSGGSYNEQFF
TRBV11-2 | CASSSWQVSSGNTIYF
TRBV7-2 | CASSYQAGGPQETQYF
TRBV7-9 | CASNPAASSYNEQFF
TRBV5-1 | CASSRGLGIYNEQFF
TRBV4-1 | CASSQDEGTSRDEQYF
TRBV9 | CASSVAAGVTDTQYF
TRBV27 | CASSSGGNEQFF
TRBV10-3 | CAIGADRAQPQHF
TRBV7-8 | CASSLGPSDQPQHF
TRBV5-1 | CASSLGQGFWPNEKLFF
TRBV5-1 | CASSLRQGYNSPLHF
TRBV6-5 | CASSYSEANSPLHF
TRBV7-6 | CASSEMEGAGANVLTF
TRBV18 | CASSPLAGGRTGELFF
TRBV5-6 | CASSLVEGFEQYF
TRBV29-1 | CSAWGSGYTF
TRBV5-1 | CASSLARQGNYEQFF
TRBV2 | CASTFNSGETQYF
TRBV6-1 | CASWRGTEYNQPQHF
TRBV10-3 | CATRGAGQLEAFF
TRBV5-1 | CASSDPLQGPHEGQYF
TRBV6-5 | CASSYSRGGYYGYTF
TRBV6-1 | CASSMNTEAFF
TRBV5-6 | CASSLGQVYGYTF